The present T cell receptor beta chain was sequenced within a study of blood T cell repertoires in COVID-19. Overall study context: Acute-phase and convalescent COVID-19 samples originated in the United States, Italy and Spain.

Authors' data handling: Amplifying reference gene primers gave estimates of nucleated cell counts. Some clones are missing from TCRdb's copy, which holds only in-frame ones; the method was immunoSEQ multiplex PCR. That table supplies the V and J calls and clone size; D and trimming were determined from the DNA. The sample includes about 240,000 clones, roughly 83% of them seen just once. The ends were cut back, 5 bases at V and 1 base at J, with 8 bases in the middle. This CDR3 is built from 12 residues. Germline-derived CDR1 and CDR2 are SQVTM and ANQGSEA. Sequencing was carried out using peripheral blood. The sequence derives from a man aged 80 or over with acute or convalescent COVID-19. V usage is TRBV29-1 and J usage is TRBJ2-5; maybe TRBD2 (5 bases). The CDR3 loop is CSVKDFQETQYF. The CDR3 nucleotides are TGCAGCGTTAAGGACTTCCAAGAGACCCAGTACTTC.